This TCR beta chain was recovered during a study of blood T cell repertoires in COVID-19. Study context: PBMCs, B-cell-depleted T cells, or T cells were the source of the cDNA or gDNA that made up the material.

Measured with immunoSEQ multiplex PCR; TCRdb has only the in-frame clones, and not every one. The top ten clones hold approximately 18% of a sample with tens of thousands of clones, 75% to 90% of them seen once. The CDR3 has 12 amino acids. CDR1 is SGHRS and CDR2 is YFSETQ in the germline V gene. Trimming pared 3 bases from V and 7 bases from J, leaving 10 bases between. V and J are TRBV5-1 and TRBJ1-2; D uncertain. The specimen sequenced was peripheral blood. The sequence came from an elderly woman with acute or convalescent COVID-19. This chain's CDR3 is CASSSRGGGYTF. The CDR3, as DNA: TGCGCCAGCAGCTCGCGGGGTGGTGGCTACACCTTC.